The rows below give T cell receptor beta chains drawn from one sample of a study of blood T cell repertoires in COVID-19. The data were produced by immunoSEQ multiplex PCR, yet TCRdb's version contains in-frame clones alone and is incomplete. This sample yields 150,000 to 200,000 clones, of which more than 65% are seen a single time; about 14% belongs to the top ten. The sample was peripheral blood. These receptors were obtained from a woman older than 75 with acute or convalescent COVID-19. Both conserved end residues are part of each CDR3. Fields, in order: J gene, D gene, V gene, clone size, CDR3 DNA, CDR3 protein. The D gene is left open where the match is weak. Expanded clones get a size class; other rows say once, few or many, or leave the size out.

TRBJ1-4 TRBD1 TRBV27 - TGTGCCAGCAGTTCCTCATACGGGACAGGGGGCGATGAAAAACTGTTTTTT CASSSSYGTGGDEKLFF
TRBJ2-3 TRBD2 TRBV11-3 - TGTGCCAGCAGCTTAGTAGCGGGAGCGACGGATACGCAGTATTTT CASSLVAGATDTQYF
TRBJ2-1 - TRBV7-2 - TGTGCCAGCAGCTTGTGGAGGACCTCCTACAATGAGCAGTTCTTC CASSLWRTSYNEQFF
TRBJ2-2 TRBD1 TRBV6-5 - TGTGCCAGCAGCCCGGGACAGGGGAGGACCGGGGAGCTGTTTTTT CASSPGQGRTGELFF
TRBJ2-1 - TRBV21-1 - TGTGCCAGCAGCAAGACTAGCGAATTTTACAATGAGCAGTTCTTC CASSKTSEFYNEQFF
TRBJ2-7 - TRBV7-9 few TGTGCCAGCAGCTCCACGACAGGCTCCTACGAGCAGTACTTC CASSSTTGSYEQYF
TRBJ2-1 TRBD1 TRBV5-1 - TGCGCCAGCAGCTTGACAGGGGGATTGGTCAATGAGCAGTTCTTC CASSLTGGLVNEQFF
TRBJ1-5 - TRBV15 - TGTGCCACCAGCAGACAAGTAGGGGGTTATCAGCCCCAGCATTTT CATSRQVGGYQPQHF
TRBJ1-2 - TRBV11-2 - TGTGCCAGCAGCTTAGGAGACACCAACTATGGCTACACCTTC CASSLGDTNYGYTF
TRBJ1-2 TRBD1 TRBV4-2 - TGTGCCAGCAGCTTTGACAGGGTCAACTATGGCTACACCTTC CASSFDRVNYGYTF
TRBJ2-3 - TRBV30 once TGTGCCTGGCTTAACAGGGAGTCAGATACGCAGTATTTT CAWLNRESDTQYF
TRBJ1-2 TRBD1 TRBV5-6 - TGTGCCAGCAGCTCGATGGGACAGGTCCTTTTC CASSSMGQVLF
TRBJ1-3 - TRBV2 many TGTGCCAGCAGCCCGCGGACAGTCTTCTCTGGAAACACCATATATTTT CASSPRTVFSGNTIYF